One TCR beta chain is described in this entry. In the source study's methods: Using reference gene primer amplification, nucleated cell counts were estimated. Only in-frame clones appear in the TCRdb table, and some are missing; sequencing was by immunoSEQ multiplex PCR. The V and J calls and the clone size are those of that table, but D and trimming were determined from the DNA. The table records 150,000 to 200,000 clones, 90% to 95% of them present only once. The sample belongs to a study of blood T cell repertoires in COVID-19. Background on the study: Acute-phase and convalescent COVID-19 samples originated in the United States, Italy and Spain. Sources were T cells, B-cell-depleted T cells, or PBMCs; the material itself was cDNA or gDNA.

Trimming at V came to 5 bases and at J to 3 bases, leaving 7 bases not matched to a gene. The germline V gene encodes CDR1 SEHNR and CDR2 FQNEAQ (reference sequence). The CDR3 is 14 residues long. The TCR sequence derives from a woman aged 55-69 years with COVID-19, enrolled during active disease. Sequencing was done on a sample of peripheral blood. The chain is built from TRBV7-9 and TRBJ2-7; TRBD1 matches 7 bases. CDR3 loop: CASSVGQKYYEQYF. The CDR3 coding sequence is TGTGCCAGCAGCGTGGGACAGAAATACTACGAGCAGTACTTC.